This is a list of T cell receptor beta chains from one sample in a study of cytomegalovirus exposure and HLA in healthy donors. Profiling relied on immunoSEQ multiplex PCR, and the TCRdb table lists in-frame clones only, not all of them. The sample consists of about 130,000 clones, 89% of them appearing once. Source material: PBMCs. These receptors were obtained from a woman between 18 and 29 years old in good health and CMV-seronegative. CDR3s include the opening cysteine and the closing phenylalanine or tryptophan.

V	J	CDR3
TRBV11-3	TRBJ1-2	CASSFGLFGYTF
TRBV27	TRBJ2-7	CASGYQGQGLNEQYF
TRBV27	TRBJ1-4	CASTTSEAPTNEKLFF
TRBV2	TRBJ2-7	CASSGDSSSYEQYF
TRBV10-2	TRBJ2-4	CASSNPEVTAKNIQYF
TRBV5-1	TRBJ2-1	CASSRAGTSGANEQFF
TRBV9	TRBJ1-2	CASSVATGGSLYGYTF
TRBV30	TRBJ1-2	CAWRRNYGYTF
TRBV5-4	TRBJ1-1	CASSQGYRDTEAFF
TRBV28	TRBJ1-2	CASLGTDYGYTF
TRBV10-1	TRBJ2-2	CASSEGLAGGHTGELFF
TRBV19	TRBJ2-7	CASSIDREDEQYF
TRBV28	TRBJ1-2	CASRNPGGQNNYGYTF
TRBV9	TRBJ2-7	CASSGGLAGAEQYF
TRBV6-5	TRBJ2-1	CASRVTSGAYNEQFF
TRBV28	TRBJ2-7	CASSFGPYEQYF
TRBV7-2	TRBJ2-1	CASSLSSGRAPNEQFF
TRBV5-6	TRBJ2-1	CASSSELAGDYNEQFF
TRBV6-5	TRBJ2-7	CASSFSGQTYTYEQYF
TRBV7-9	TRBJ2-1	CASSRWSDEQFF
TRBV28	TRBJ1-2	CASRSPRDSKGYTF
TRBV13	TRBJ2-3	CASSRKRKLAGAPDTQYF
TRBV28	TRBJ1-5	CASLQGSNQPQHF
TRBV7-9	TRBJ1-2	CASSSTDRNYGYTF
TRBV6-5	TRBJ2-5	CASTLTGSKEETQYF
TRBV6-6	TRBJ2-7	CASSFRDRGYEQYF
TRBV27	TRBJ2-1	CASSSLERLNGEQFF
TRBV5-1	TRBJ2-5	CASSPGTDRGVTQYF
TRBV2	TRBJ2-5	CATRPGWKETQYF
TRBV6-1	TRBJ2-7	CASSSGTFPYEQYF
TRBV7-6	TRBJ1-3	CASSLAQGRNTIYF
TRBV2	TRBJ2-5	CASSEDLREQETQYF
TRBV18	TRBJ2-3	CASSLRTGGLRDTQYF
TRBV7-8	TRBJ2-1	CASSLVAGGATYNEQFF
TRBV10-3	TRBJ2-3	CAVGTSGGTDTQYF
TRBV28	TRBJ2-7	CASSLYGTSGHYEQYF
TRBV7-2	TRBJ1-2	CASSRDRLIYGYTF
TRBV6-4	TRBJ2-3	CASSDQTSGGADTQYF
TRBV27	TRBJ2-7	CASSLTPFLGEGGREQYF
TRBV5-4	TRBJ2-7	CASSSPGTGVFEQYF
TRBV4-1	TRBJ2-1	CASSPGLREGVYEQFF
TRBV2	TRBJ2-1	CASSQEGFSYSSYNEQFF
TRBV11-2	TRBJ2-1	CASREGSSGSYYNEQFF
TRBV2	TRBJ2-7	CASSDASGPSYEQYF
TRBV19	TRBJ2-7	CASSYDRLHSDEQYF
TRBV7-9	TRBJ2-7	CASSPMGQAPYEQYF